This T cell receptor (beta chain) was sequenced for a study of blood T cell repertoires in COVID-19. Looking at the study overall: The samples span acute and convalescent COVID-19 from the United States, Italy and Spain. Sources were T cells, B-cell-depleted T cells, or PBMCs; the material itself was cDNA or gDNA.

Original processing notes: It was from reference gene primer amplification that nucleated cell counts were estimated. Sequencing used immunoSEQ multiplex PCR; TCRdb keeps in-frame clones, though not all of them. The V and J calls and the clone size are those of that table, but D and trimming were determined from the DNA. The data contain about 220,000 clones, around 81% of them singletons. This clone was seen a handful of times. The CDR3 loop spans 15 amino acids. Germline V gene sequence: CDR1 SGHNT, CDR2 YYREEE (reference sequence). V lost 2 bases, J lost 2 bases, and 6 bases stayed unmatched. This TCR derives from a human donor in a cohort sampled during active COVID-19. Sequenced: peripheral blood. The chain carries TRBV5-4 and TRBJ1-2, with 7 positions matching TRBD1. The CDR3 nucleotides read TGTGCCAGCAGCTTAGGACAGGCGGTCAACTATGGCTACACCTTC. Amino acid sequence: CASSLGQAVNYGYTF.